The T cell receptor (beta chain) described here comes from a study of cytomegalovirus exposure and HLA in healthy donors. Study-level findings and limits: TCR beta V segments were, for the most part, productive about 90% or about 30% of the time in an earlier analysis.

V gave up 3 bases and J gave up 0 bases, with 24 bases separating them. The germline V gene has CDR1 SNHLY and CDR2 FYNNEI. CDR3 length: 20 amino acids. As regards this clone: No antigen is known for it.

PCR was performed using 60 Vbeta and 13 Jbeta primers. In the source study's methods: Unique TCR beta chains numbered approximately 80 million in a later analysis, with roughly 10 million shared. Sequencing used immunoSEQ multiplex PCR; TCRdb keeps in-frame clones, though not all of them. That table gives V, J and clone size, and the DNA gave D and trimming. The sample lists around 200,000 clones; approximately 78% were seen once. V gene TRBV2 combines with J gene TRBJ2-4, with D possibly matching TRBD2 (6 bases). This TCR was sampled from a middle-aged woman in good health and CMV-seronegative. The source material was PBMCs. CDR3 sequence: CASSDRTPLRGQLAKNIQYF. In DNA form, the CDR3 reads TGTGCCAGCAGTGACCGAACGCCGCTGCGGGGTCAACTAGCCAAAAACATTCAGTACTTC.